A selection of T cell receptor beta chains follows, all from one sample in a study of cytomegalovirus exposure and HLA in healthy donors. Generated by immunoSEQ multiplex PCR, the TCRdb table keeps only in-frame clones and is missing some. The profile covers 270,000 or so clones, with about nine tenths appearing a single time and 3.5% to 4% taken by the ten largest. Sample: PBMCs. The receptor source for this set is a man between 40 and 49 years old in good health and CMV-seropositive. The CDR3 runs from the conserved cysteine through the conserved F or W. D genes are given only for firm matches. Not all rows give a size; the values are once, few, many and, for expanded clones, a class.

>TRBJ2-7|TRBD2|TRBV28|.
CASSPRRGLAAFGTYEQYF
TGTGCCAGCAGTCCCCGCCGGGGACTAGCGGCATTCGGGACCTACGAGCAGTACTTC
>TRBJ2-2|.|TRBV7-6|.
CASSLILTGELFF
TGTGCCAGCAGCTTAATCCTTACCGGGGAGCTGTTTTTT
>TRBJ1-1|TRBD1|TRBV28|.
CASRAGTGITEAFF
TGTGCCAGCAGAGCCGGGACAGGCATCACTGAAGCTTTCTTT
>TRBJ1-2|.|TRBV28|.
CASSAEVLYGYTF
TGTGCCAGCAGTGCCGAGGTATTATATGGCTACACCTTC
>TRBJ1-1|.|TRBV6-1|.
CASSEDNLNTEAFF
TGTGCCAGCAGTGAGGACAATTTGAACACTGAAGCTTTCTTT
>TRBJ2-7|.|TRBV28|.
CASSPGLPGHYEQYF
TGTGCCAGCAGTCCCGGACTCCCTGGCCACTACGAGCAGTACTTC
>TRBJ2-1|TRBD2|TRBV29-1|.
CSVWTSLYNEQFF
TGCAGCGTTTGGACTAGCCTCTACAATGAGCAGTTCTTC
>TRBJ1-1|.|TRBV13|.
CASSLAVNTEAFF
TGTGCCAGCAGCTTAGCTGTGAACACTGAAGCTTTCTTT
>TRBJ1-1|.|TRBV19|.
CASSIHGTEAFF
TGTGCCAGTAGTATCCACGGCACTGAAGCTTTCTTT
>TRBJ2-1|.|TRBV9|.
CASSVANEQFF
TGTGCCAGCAGCGTAGCTAATGAGCAGTTCTTC
>TRBJ1-1|.|TRBV6-5|.
CASSERALASEAFF
TGTGCCAGCAGTGAGCGGGCCTTGGCTTCTGAAGCTTTCTTT
>TRBJ1-1|.|TRBV5-1|.
CASSLGADEAFF
TGCGCCAGCAGCTTGGGGGCAGACGAAGCTTTCTTT
>TRBJ2-5|TRBD2|TRBV27|.
CASSFSGLAQTQYF
TGTGCCAGCAGTTTCTCGGGACTAGCGCAGACCCAGTACTTC
>TRBJ2-3|TRBD1|TRBV5-1|.
CASSLLTGSWADTQYF
TGCGCCAGCAGCCTTTTGACAGGGAGTTGGGCAGATACGCAGTATTTT
>TRBJ2-7|.|TRBV6-5|few
CASSYEGGPYEQYF
TGTGCCAGCAGTTACGAGGGCGGCCCGTACGAGCAGTACTTC
>TRBJ2-7|.|TRBV9|.
CASSATGTDSYEQYF
TGTGCCAGCAGCGCAACCGGGACTGACTCCTACGAGCAGTACTTC
>TRBJ2-7|TRBD1|TRBV7-2|.
CASRGQGLNEQYF
TGTGCCAGCAGAGGACAGGGGCTCAACGAGCAGTACTTC
>TRBJ2-3|TRBD2|TRBV14|few
CASSQVASGTDTQYF
TGTGCCAGCAGCCAAGTGGCTAGCGGGACAGATACGCAGTATTTT
>TRBJ1-1|.|TRBV27|few
CASRPLSGFTEAFF
TGTGCCAGCAGGCCCCTTTCAGGGTTCACTGAAGCTTTCTTT
>TRBJ2-7|TRBD1|TRBV18|.
CASSPGTGPYEQYF
TGTGCCAGCTCACCCGGGACAGGGCCGTACGAGCAGTACTTC
>TRBJ2-3|TRBD1|TRBV27|.
CASSLWGGTGVGSRTDTQYF
TGTGCCAGCAGTTTATGGGGTGGGACAGGGGTTGGTAGCCGCACAGATACGCAGTATTTT
>TRBJ2-7|.|TRBV6-1|.
CASSDYVRAYEQYF
TGTGCCAGCAGTGATTATGTCAGGGCCTACGAGCAGTACTTC
>TRBJ1-4|.|TRBV18|.
CASSPLPGDTNEKLFF
TGTGCCAGCTCACCCTTACCGGGGGACACTAATGAAAAACTGTTTTTT
>TRBJ2-7|.|TRBV5-6|.
CASSPRQRISYEQYF
TGTGCCAGCAGCCCCCGACAGCGAATCTCCTACGAGCAGTACTTC
>TRBJ2-5|TRBD2|TRBV6-5|.
CASSPSGLQETQYF
TGTGCCAGCAGTCCTAGCGGGTTACAAGAGACCCAGTACTTC
>TRBJ2-7|.|TRBV28|.
CASSSRLRSSYEQYF
TGTGCCAGCAGTTCTCGACTCCGAAGCTCCTACGAGCAGTACTTC
>TRBJ2-7|TRBD2|TRBV11-2|.
CASSFGSGVYEQYF
TGTGCCAGCAGCTTTGGTAGCGGGGTCTACGAGCAGTACTTC
>TRBJ1-3|.|TRBV15|.
CATSRDGNSGNTIYF
TGTGCCACCAGTAGAGACGGTAACTCTGGAAACACCATATATTTT
>TRBJ2-7|TRBD2|TRBV2|once
CASSERGGASGAYEQYF
TGTGCCAGCAGTGAACGGGGAGGGGCTAGTGGAGCCTACGAGCAGTACTTC
>TRBJ2-7|.|TRBV7-9|.
CASSLNLGDSYEQYF
TGTGCCAGCAGCTTAAACCTCGGGGACTCCTACGAGCAGTACTTC
>TRBJ2-2|.|TRBV19|.
CASSIARQAVNTGELFF
TGTGCCAGTAGTATAGCCCGACAGGCCGTAAACACCGGGGAGCTGTTTTTT
>TRBJ1-5|TRBD1|TRBV6-1|few
CASSVGQGAQGNQPQHF
TGTGCCAGCAGTGTAGGACAGGGGGCTCAAGGCAATCAGCCCCAGCATTTT
>TRBJ2-7|TRBD2|TRBV4-2|few
CASSPGLAGVSEQYF
TGTGCCAGCAGCCCTGGACTAGCGGGTGTCTCCGAGCAGTACTTC
>TRBJ1-1|TRBD1|TRBV30|.
CAWSVGQGLVSFF
TGTGCCTGGAGTGTTGGACAGGGTCTGGTATCTTTCTTT